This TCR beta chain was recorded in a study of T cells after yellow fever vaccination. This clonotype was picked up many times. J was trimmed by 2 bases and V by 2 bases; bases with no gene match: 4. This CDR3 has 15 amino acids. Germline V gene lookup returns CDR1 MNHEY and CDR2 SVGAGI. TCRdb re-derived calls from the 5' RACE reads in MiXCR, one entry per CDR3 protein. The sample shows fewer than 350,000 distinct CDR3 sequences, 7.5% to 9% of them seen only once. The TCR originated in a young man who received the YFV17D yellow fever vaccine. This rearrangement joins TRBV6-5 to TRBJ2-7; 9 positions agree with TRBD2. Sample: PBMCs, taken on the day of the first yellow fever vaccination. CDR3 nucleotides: TGTGCCAGCAGTTACATTCAGCGGGGGGCCTACGAGCAGTACTTC. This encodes CASSYIQRGAYEQYF.